The clone carrying this TCR beta chain was counted ten times or more. These data originate in a study of molecular identifiers for immune sequencing clone quantification. MiXCR, applied by TCRdb to the PCR reads, yields one record per CDR3 protein. Of just under 650,000 distinct CDR3 sequences listed, 15% to 20% were seen once; the top ten hold roughly 0.83%. What was sequenced was naive CD8+ T cells from blood, with Jurkat cell RNA spiked in. The sample's subset: FACS-sorted CD8+CD4-CCR7+CD45RA+ naive T cells. This TCR came from a human donor in good health. Some libraries in this study had Jurkat cell RNA spiked in.

In DNA, the CDR3 is TGTGCCAGCAGCTTAGATCCAGCGGGGGGGCTGGCAGATACGCAGTATTTT. Its protein product is CASSLDPAGGLADTQYF. V is TRBV7-8 and J is TRBJ2-3, with 10 positions matching TRBD2. V gave up 1 base and J gave up 4 bases; unmatched junction bases: 8. Per the germline V gene, CDR1 is SGHVS and CDR2 is FQNEAQ. This CDR3 has 17 amino acids.